This is a list of T cell receptor beta chains from one sample in a study of T cells in localized non-small cell lung cancer. The assay was immunoSEQ multiplex PCR, and TCRdb's table has in-frame clones only and misses some. The sample includes approximately 2,600 clones, 28% seen only once; the top ten take roughly 7.3%. The starting material was lung tumor tissue, obtained before any cancer treatment. The receptors originated from a male donor aged 60 or older with stage II squamous cell lung carcinoma. Each CDR3 is given with its conserved first and last residue. A D gene is named only where the DNA matches it firmly. Size is omitted from some rows. Given values are once, few, many or a class for expanded clones.

V gene	clone size	D gene	J gene	CDR3 DNA	CDR3 protein
TRBV9	few	.	TRBJ2-3	TGTGCCAGCGCAGGAGCGGACACAGATACGCAGTATTTT	CASAGADTDTQYF
TRBV9	.	.	TRBJ2-3	TGTGCCAGCAGTCTTAAGCCAGATACGCAGTATTTT	CASSLKPDTQYF
TRBV29-1	.	TRBD1	TRBJ1-1	TGCAGCGTTGGACAGGGGCCCTACACTGAAGCTTTCTTT	CSVGQGPYTEAFF
TRBV6-8	medium-sized	.	TRBJ1-4	TGTGCCTCCAAGAGGGAACCCTCTAATGAAAAACTGTTTTTT	CASKREPSNEKLFF
TRBV4-1	few	.	TRBJ1-5	TGCGCCAGCAGTCGAGACGATTCACGCACCCGACGGTCAAATCAGCCCCAGCATTTT	CASSRDDSRTRRSNQPQHF
TRBV11-3	medium-sized	.	TRBJ1-2	TGTGCCAGCCGTCGAACAGGGCTTCCAAACTATGGCTACACCTTC	CASRRTGLPNYGYTF
TRBV14	.	TRBD2	TRBJ2-1	TGTGCCAGCAGCCAAGAAAGCGGGAGGGCCTATTTCTTC	CASSQESGRAYFF
TRBV11-3	few	.	TRBJ2-5	TGTGCCAGCAGCTTAGGGGCGGCACTACAAGAGACCCAGTACTTC	CASSLGAALQETQYF
TRBV18	.	TRBD2	TRBJ2-5	TGTGCCAGCTCACCCCCGGGGGGGGAGACCCAGTACTTC	CASSPPGGETQYF
TRBV11-3	medium-sized	.	TRBJ1-3	TGTGCCAGCAGCTTACGCGCCGGGGGCTCTGGAAACACCATATATTTT	CASSLRAGGSGNTIYF
TRBV5-1	few	.	TRBJ1-1	TGCGCCAGCAGCCCCCCGGGTGGGGGAGGAAACACTGAAGCTTTCTTT	CASSPPGGGGNTEAFF
TRBV30	.	.	TRBJ1-4	TGTGCCTGGAGTGTACAGGGTGAAAAACTGTTTTTT	CAWSVQGEKLFF
TRBV28	.	TRBD2	TRBJ2-4	TGTGTCAGCACTCCGGGAGGGCTAGCCAAAAACATTCAGTACTTC	CVSTPGGLAKNIQYF
TRBV10-2	.	.	TRBJ2-3	TGCGCCAGCAGTGAGGTAGGAACAGATACGCAGTATTTT	CASSEVGTDTQYF
TRBV19	.	.	TRBJ1-5	TGTGCCAGTAGTATAGACTCCCAAGTAGTGTGGGCCCAGCATTTT	CASSIDSQVVWAQHF
TRBV6-8	medium-sized	.	TRBJ2-2	TGTGCCAGCAGTTACTCGTTTACGGGGCTCACCGGGGAGCTGTTTTTT	CASSYSFTGLTGELFF
TRBV19	few	TRBD2	TRBJ2-6	TGTGCCACGTGGGAGGGTTCGGCTGGGGCCAACGTCCTGACTTTC	CATWEGSAGANVLTF